The rows below give T cell receptor beta chains drawn from one sample of a study of cytomegalovirus exposure and HLA in healthy donors. Produced via immunoSEQ multiplex PCR; TCRdb's table is partial and in-frame only. The sample records 150,000 to 200,000 clones, around 80% being singletons. The sequencing input was PBMCs. These TCRs come from a male donor in good health and CMV-seronegative. CDR3s include the opening cysteine and the closing phenylalanine or tryptophan. D genes are given only for firm matches. Clone size is shown for a subset of rows, as once, few, many or a class of expanded clone.

>TRBD1|TRBJ2-7|NA|14|TRBV29-1
TGCAGCGTTGATCCGGGACAGGGGGAGTACGAGCAGTACTTC
CSVDPGQGEYEQYF
>TRBD1|TRBJ2-7|once|15|TRBV28
TGTGCCAGCAGTCCACCCGGGACAGGGACCTACGAGCAGTACTTC
CASSPPGTGTYEQYF
>TRBD1|TRBJ1-3|NA|14|TRBV6-5
TGTGCCAGCAGTTACGGACAGGGAGGAAACACCATATATTTT
CASSYGQGGNTIYF
>TRBD1|TRBJ2-7|NA|14|TRBV6-5
TGTGCCAGCAGTTACCGGACAGGGACCTACGAGCAGTACTTC
CASSYRTGTYEQYF
>NA|TRBJ1-3|NA|15|TRBV5-8
TGTGCCAGCGGACTTGACGGGAGCTCTGGAAACACCATATATTTT
CASGLDGSSGNTIYF
>TRBD1|TRBJ2-1|NA|15|TRBV5-1
TGCGCCAGCAGCTCCGACAGGGGACGGAACAATGAGCAGTTCTTC
CASSSDRGRNNEQFF
>NA|TRBJ1-1|few|12|TRBV25-1
TGTGCCAGCAGGGGACAGAACACTGAAGCTTTCTTT
CASRGQNTEAFF
>TRBD1|TRBJ2-7|NA|11|TRBV30
TGTGCCTCCGGACAGGCCCACGAGCAGTACTTC
CASGQAHEQYF
>TRBD1|TRBJ2-7|NA|16|TRBV28
TGTGCCAGCAGCTACCAACTTCTGGACAGGACGTACGAGCAGTACTTC
CASSYQLLDRTYEQYF
>TRBD1|TRBJ1-2|NA|14|TRBV19
TGTGCCAGTAGTACACAGGGGATCGGCTATGGCTACACCTTC
CASSTQGIGYGYTF
>TRBD1|TRBJ1-2|NA|13|TRBV5-6
TGTGCCAGCAGCTTAGACAGGGTCTATGGCTACACCTTC
CASSLDRVYGYTF
>NA|TRBJ1-1|NA|15|TRBV5-1
TGCGCCAGCAGCTCGAGGACGGGATTGAACACTGAAGCTTTCTTT
CASSSRTGLNTEAFF
>TRBD2|TRBJ2-2|NA|14|TRBV5-1
TGCGCCAGCAGCTTGGTACTAGCGGACGGGGAGCTGTTTTTT
CASSLVLADGELFF
>NA|TRBJ1-1|NA|13|TRBV18
TGTGCCAGCTCAACGACAGCGAACACTGAAGCTTTCTTT
CASSTTANTEAFF
>NA|TRBJ1-2|NA|12|TRBV10-3
TGTGCCATCAGTGTAGATGACTATGGCTACACCTTC
CAISVDDYGYTF
>NA|TRBJ2-7|NA|17|TRBV6-1
TGTGCCAGCAGTGAAGCAGCAGGGACAACTCCCTCCTACGAGCAGTACTTC
CASSEAAGTTPSYEQYF
>NA|TRBJ2-7|NA|12|TRBV5-1
TGCGCCAGCAGCCCCGGGGCCTACGAGCAGTACTTC
CASSPGAYEQYF